This TCR beta chain originates from a study of blood T cell repertoires in COVID-19. On the study more broadly: Researchers got acute and convalescent COVID-19 samples from the United States, Italy and Spain.

In the study's own analysis: Amplifying reference gene primers gave estimates of nucleated cell counts. The protocol was immunoSEQ multiplex PCR, while the TCRdb copy is restricted to in-frame clones and leaves out a portion. The V and J calls and clone size are taken from that table; D and trimming were inferred from the DNA. The repertoire consists of roughly 72,000 clones, with approximately 90% occurring once and the leading ten covering 15% to 20%. CDR3 length: 13 residues. V lost 2 bases and J 7 bases, leaving 11 bases between the germline ends. Germline V gives CDR1 LGHNT, CDR2 FRNRAP. The specimen sequenced was peripheral blood. The chain carries TRBV12-5 and TRBJ1-2; possible D gene TRBD1, 5 bases. This TCR was sampled from a human donor in a cohort sampled during active COVID-19. The CDR3 DNA reads as TGTGCTAGTGGTTTGTGGGGGGAGTCTGGCTACACCTTC. Protein: CASGLWGESGYTF.